These 6 T cell receptor beta chains originate from one sample sequenced in a study of post-analysis software for immune sequencing data. TCR beta libraries were prepared from cDNA with unique molecular identifiers. One entry per CDR3 protein results from TCRdb running MiXCR on the PCR reads. Among about 160,000 distinct CDR3 sequences, 36% were seen once, and the ten largest hold under 30%. The starting material was blood, obtained after autologous hematopoietic stem cell transplantation. Source of these receptors: a girl aged 5-17 years with multiple sclerosis.

This clonotype came up once. At one boundary the junction diverges from the germline segment, which might be a read error. The chain combines TRBV7-2 with TRBJ1-2; TRBD1 is a possible D gene (6 bases). The germline gives CDR1 SGHTA, CDR2 FQGNSA. This CDR3 contains 13 residues. CDR3 loop: CVSSSDSNYGYTF. The CDR3 region has the DNA TGTGTCAGCAGCTCGGACAGCAACTATGGCTACACCTTC.

This clonotype was counted once. The chain links TRBV27 to TRBJ2-1; TRBD2 might be the D (5 bases). Gene TRBJ2-7 matches the end of the DNA better, so the J call may be wrong. The length of the CDR3 is 16 residues. Germline-derived CDR1 and CDR2 are MNHEY and SMNVEV (reference sequence). CDR3 protein: CATTRLVSGKYNEQYF. The DNA for the CDR3 is TGTGCCACGACCCGCCTAGTCAGCGGAAAATACAATGAGCAGTACTTC.

CDR3 coding DNA: TGTGCCAGCAGTTTATCGGGGACTAGCGGAACCTACGAGCAGTACTTC. This translates into CASSLSGTSGTYEQYF. V is TRBV27 and J is TRBJ2-7; TRBD2 matches 11 bases. The ends lost 0 bases at V and 2 bases at J; junction bases unmatched: 3. This CDR3 has 16 residues. Germline CDR1 reads MNHEY; CDR2 reads SMNVEV (reference sequence).

This clonotype was seen a handful of times. The rearrangement links TRBV12-3 or TRBV12-4 to TRBJ2-1; a possible D gene is TRBD1 (5 bases). The CDR3 runs to 13 residues. V gave up 1 base and J gave up 7 bases, with 8 bases separating them. The CDR3 loop reads CASSLGYRNEQFF. DNA for the CDR3: TGTGCCAGCAGTTTAGGGTACAGGAATGAGCAGTTCTTC.

This chain uses TRBV7-6 with TRBJ2-4; D is undetermined. This CDR3 is built from 15 residues. Germline CDR1 reads SGHVS; CDR2 reads FNYEAQ. The V and J ends lost 6 bases and 0 bases respectively, with 12 bases between them. The CDR3 coding sequence is TGTGCCAGCAGAGTCCCCGCACTAGCCAAAAACATTCAGTACTTC. It translates to CASRVPALAKNIQYF.

The V gene is TRBV27, the J gene TRBJ2-1; no reliable D call. Germline assignment: CDR1 MNHEY and CDR2 SMNVEV (reference sequence). V was trimmed by 5 bases and J by 5 bases, leaving 28 bases between them. CDR3 length: 19 amino acids. CDR3 amino acids: CASSPSGVWSGGRDNEQFF. The CDR3 coding sequence is TGTGCCAGCAGTCCGTCGGGTGTTTGGTCCGGCGGAAGGGACAATGAGCAGTTCTTC.